This TCR beta chain was identified in a study of cytomegalovirus exposure and HLA in healthy donors. Overall study context: The 95 to 150 validation repertoires and the approximately 690 first-cohort repertoires shared a platform, a later analysis reported.

Notes on this clone: Its antigen is as yet unknown.

Method: immunoSEQ multiplex PCR; TCRdb's copy keeps in-frame clones and lacks some. The sample comprises about 72,000 clones, 94% of which are singletons, and about 0.63% rests with the top ten. The donors were part of the approximately 130-subject validation cohort, which stood apart from the approximately 630-subject first cohort. Trimming stripped 5 bases from V and 2 bases from J, with 9 bases between. The CDR3 consists of 13 residues. Germline CDR1 reads SGHDN; CDR2 reads FVKESK. Study results and caveats: High sensitivity and specificity were reportedly achieved when the classifier diagnosed cytomegalovirus status. The investigators catalogued 150 to 200 TCR beta chains as cytomegalovirus-associated.

Sequencing used PBMCs. This clonotype originated in a woman between 18 and 29 years old in good health and CMV-seronegative. J is TRBJ1-1 and V is TRBV14, with a possible D match to TRBD1 (6 bases). The CDR3 protein is CASSGQFNTEAFF. The CDR3 DNA sequence: TGTGCCAGCAGCGGACAGTTTAACACTGAAGCTTTCTTT. Filled out from reference TRBV14 and TRBJ1-1, the complete variable domain reads EAGVTQFPSHSVIEKGQTVTLRCDPISGHDNLYWYRRVMGKEIKFLLHFVKESKQDESGMPNNRFLAERTGGTYSTLKVQPAELEDSGVYFCASSGQFNTEAFFGQGTRLTVV.